Shown below are 21 T cell receptor beta chains from a single sample sequenced in a study of T cell changes during pregnancy in multiple sclerosis. The data were produced by immunoSEQ multiplex PCR, yet TCRdb's version contains in-frame clones alone and is incomplete. The table has more than 80,000 clones, more than 80% seen once; the top ten hold roughly 1.6%. The sequencing here drew on peripheral blood, taken before pregnancy. The receptors were sampled from a female donor with multiple sclerosis, enrolled in a pregnancy study.

The chain uses TRBV28 and TRBJ2-1; D might be TRBD2 (6 bases). The CDR3 is 13 residues long. Germline V gene sequence: CDR1 MDHEN, CDR2 SYDVKM. Trimming took 3 bases from V and 4 from J, leaving 7 bases between them. The CDR3 sequence is CASSLRGYNEQFF. The CDR3 bases are TGTGCCAGCAGTTTGCGGGGTTACAATGAGCAGTTCTTC.

The chain is built from TRBV19 and TRBJ1-2; 7 bases align to TRBD1. The CDR3 extends over 14 amino acids. CDR1 and CDR2 from the germline V gene are LNHDA and SQIVND (reference sequence). The ends lost 2 bases at V and 10 bases at J; junction bases unmatched: 10. The CDR3 loop reads CASSIRGPGPTYTF. CDR3 sequence (DNA): TGTGCCAGTAGTATAAGGGGGCCAGGACCTACCTACACCTTC.

J is TRBJ1-2 and V is TRBV29-1; D not resolved. The germline CDR1 and CDR2 sequences are SQVTM and ANQGSEA. V was cut by 3 bases and J by 5 bases, with 16 bases left in between. This CDR3 spans 14 amino acids. CDR3 in amino acids: CSVEVGRSGYGYTF. As DNA, the CDR3 is TGCAGCGTTGAGGTTGGCAGATCGGGGTATGGCTACACCTTC. The full variable domain, with the rest looked up from reference TRBV29-1 and TRBJ1-2, is SAVISQKPSRDICQRGTSLTIQCQVDSQVTMMFWYRQQPGQSLTLIATANQGSEATYESGFVIDKFPISRPNLTFSTLTVSNMSPEDSSIYLCSVEVGRSGYGYTFGSGTRLTVV.

The chain has TRBV28 and TRBJ2-5, with TRBD1 identical over 8 bases. The CDR3 is made up of 16 amino acids. Germline V gives CDR1 MDHEN, CDR2 SYDVKM. Unmatched junction bases numbered 11, after V lost 5 bases and J lost 3 bases. The CDR3 spells CASSPRTGKGEETQYF. The DNA of the CDR3 is TGTGCCAGCAGTCCGCGGACAGGGAAGGGAGAAGAGACCCAGTACTTC. The variable domain in full, with the rest retrieved from reference TRBV28 and TRBJ2-5, is DVKVTQSSRYLVKRTGEKVFLECVQDMDHENMFWYRQDPGLGLRLIYFSYDVKMKEKGDIPEGYSVSREKKERFSLILESASTNQTSMYLCASSPRTGKGEETQYFGPGTRLLVL.

This chain uses TRBV7-9 with TRBJ2-3; D possibly corresponds to TRBD1 (5 bases). V was cut by 8 bases and J by 2 bases, with 8 bases left in between. The CDR3 is 12 residues long. Germline assignment: CDR1 SEHNR and CDR2 FQNEAQ (reference sequence). The DNA of the CDR3 is TGTGCCAGCCAGGGTGCCACAGATACGCAGTATTTT. Amino acids: CASQGATDTQYF.

This clone came up once. J is TRBJ1-2 and V is TRBV6-5, with D possibly matching TRBD1 (5 bases). The V end was cut by 6 bases, the J end by 2 bases, with 13 bases between. CDR1 is MNHEY and CDR2 is SVGAGI in the germline V gene. This CDR3 spans 14 amino acids. CDR3 protein: CASRADGGNYGYTF. The CDR3 nucleotides read TGTGCCAGCAGGGCAGATGGGGGGAACTATGGCTACACCTTC.

The rearrangement links TRBV9 to TRBJ1-3, with D possibly TRBD1 on 5 matching bases. The CDR3 consists of 19 residues. CDR1 and CDR2 (germline): SGDLS, YYNGEE. Trimming removed 0 bases from V and 0 bases from J, with 19 bases in between. CDR3 amino acids: CASSVVPLPGGHSGNTIYF. CDR3 in DNA: TGTGCCAGCAGCGTAGTGCCCCTCCCGGGCGGACACTCTGGAAACACCATATATTTT.

This chain links TRBV7-2 with TRBJ1-5; D unclear. Looked up from germline, CDR1 is SGHTA and CDR2 is FQGNSA. The length of the CDR3 is 16 residues. Trimming stripped 1 base from V and 0 bases from J, with 10 bases between. The DNA for the CDR3 is TGTGCCAGCAGCTTAGGGTCGGGTAATAGCAATCAGCCCCAGCATTTT. This translates into CASSLGSGNSNQPQHF.

The chain has TRBV6-4 and TRBJ2-1, with 11 nucleotides matching TRBD2. V dropped 8 bases and J dropped 8; count of bases not matched to a gene: 11. This CDR3 is built from 15 residues. CDR1 and CDR2 from the germline V gene are MRHNA and SNTAGT. DNA for the CDR3: TGTGCCAGCCGGCAGACTAGCGGGACATACTATGAGCAGTTCTTC. Its protein is CASRQTSGTYYEQFF.

This clone was seen once. The chain joins TRBV6-4 to TRBJ1-6; TRBD1 aligns across 7 bases. Germline trimming cut 5 bases from V and 6 bases from J; bases unmatched to any gene: 16. The CDR3 runs 18 residues. The germline CDR1 and CDR2 sequences are MRHNA and SNTAGT. CDR3 loop: CASSPRPLRQGGNSPLHF. In DNA, the CDR3 is TGTGCCAGCAGTCCCCGGCCCCTAAGACAGGGTGGTAATTCACCCCTCCACTTT.

The chain employs TRBV27 and TRBJ1-3; the match to TRBD1 covers 7 bases. Germline V lookup: CDR1 MNHEY, CDR2 SMNVEV (reference sequence). V gave up 5 bases and J gave up 2 bases; unmatched junction bases: 3. This CDR3 has 14 residues. The DNA for the CDR3 is TGTGCCAGCAGTAGACAGGGTACTGGAAACACCATATATTTT. Protein: CASSRQGTGNTIYF.

The gene calls are TRBV4-1 and TRBJ2-5; TRBD1 matches at 7 bases. The V gene end was trimmed by 1 base and the J gene end by 1 base; junction bases not matched to a gene: 9. The CDR3 extends over 17 amino acids. CDR1 and CDR2 from the germline V gene are MGHRA and YSYEKL. The CDR3 loop is CASSQAWDSVFQETQYF. Here the CDR3 DNA reads TGCGCCAGCAGCCAAGCATGGGACAGCGTATTCCAAGAGACCCAGTACTTC.

This chain links TRBV2 with TRBJ1-5; D perhaps matches TRBD1 (5 bases). Trimming cost V 2 bases and J 7 bases, with 12 bases left between them. Germline V lookup: CDR1 SNHLY, CDR2 FYNNEI. This CDR3 has 14 residues. Here the CDR3 DNA reads TGTGCCAGCAGTGAACGGGGGGTTATACAGCCCCAGCATTTT. Protein product: CASSERGVIQPQHF.

This rearrangement joins TRBV5-1 to TRBJ2-2; the D gene is possibly TRBD2 (5 bases). Germline V gives CDR1 SGHRS, CDR2 YFSETQ. Trimming took 7 bases from V and 4 from J, leaving 17 bases between them. CDR3 length: 15 residues. For the CDR3, the DNA is TGCGCCAGCGGACTGGGATCTACCATCACCGGGGAGCTGTTTTTT. Encoded protein: CASGLGSTITGELFF.

The gene calls are TRBV19 and TRBJ2-2; D is possibly TRBD2 (5 bases). Trimming stripped 6 bases from V and 4 bases from J, with 12 bases between. The CDR3 spans 14 residues. CDR1 LNHDA and CDR2 SQIVND come from the germline V gene (reference sequence). CDR3 DNA: TGTGCCAGTAGAACGGGATCCGGCACCGGGGAGCTGTTTTTT. Its protein is CASRTGSGTGELFF.

The chain uses TRBV7-2 and TRBJ2-2; TRBD2 might be the D (5 bases). The CDR3 runs to 17 residues. V was clipped by 5 bases and J by 15 bases, with 31 bases between them. The germline V gene has CDR1 SGHTA and CDR2 FQGNSA. The CDR3 loop reads CASSLRELSPSKGAVFF. As DNA, the CDR3 is TGTGCCAGCAGCCTACGTGAGTTATCCCCTTCCAAGGGAGCTGTGTTTTTT.

The chain combines TRBV27 with TRBJ2-7, with D unresolved. V was shortened by 2 bases and J by 1 base, with 9 bases between the two germline ends. This CDR3 spans 14 amino acids. The germline V gene encodes CDR1 MNHEY and CDR2 SMNVEV (reference sequence). CDR3 in amino acids: CASSLVGSSYEQYF. CDR3 DNA: TGTGCCAGCAGTTTAGTTGGCAGTTCCTACGAGCAGTACTTC.

The genes are TRBV6-5 and TRBJ1-1; D unresolved. Trimming took 6 bases from V and 3 from J, leaving 14 bases between them. There are 14 residues in the CDR3. The germline V gene has CDR1 MNHEY and CDR2 SVGAGI. CDR3 coding DNA: TGTGCCAGCAGCCCTGAGATACTTTACACTGAAGCTTTCTTT. It codes for CASSPEILYTEAFF.

This clone was seen a single time. V is TRBV6-5 and J is TRBJ2-7; no definite D call. The V end lost 5 bases, the J end lost 7 bases, and 12 bases lay between the germline ends. Germline lookup yields CDR1 MNHEY and CDR2 SVGAGI. This CDR3 region has 12 residues. The CDR3 sequence is CASSLERSEQYF. CDR3 coding DNA: TGTGCCAGCAGTCTAGAGAGGTCGGAGCAGTACTTC.

The gene calls are TRBV5-1 and TRBJ2-1; 8 nucleotides align to TRBD1. Germline lookup yields CDR1 SGHRS and CDR2 YFSETQ. The CDR3 is 15 amino acids. With V trimmed by 4 bases and J by 0 bases, 3 bases remained unmatched. DNA of the CDR3: TGCGCCAGCAGCGTGGACAGGGTCTCCTACAATGAGCAGTTCTTC. Encoded protein: CASSVDRVSYNEQFF.

The chain links TRBV5-1 to TRBJ1-2; D is possibly TRBD1 (6 bases). This CDR3 region has 15 residues. The ends were cut back, 2 bases at V and 3 bases at J, with 14 bases in the middle. Germline CDR1 reads SGHRS; CDR2 reads YFSETQ. This chain's CDR3 is CASSFGGRGDYGYTF. The CDR3 DNA sequence: TGCGCCAGCAGCTTCGGGGGGCGCGGGGACTATGGCTACACCTTC.